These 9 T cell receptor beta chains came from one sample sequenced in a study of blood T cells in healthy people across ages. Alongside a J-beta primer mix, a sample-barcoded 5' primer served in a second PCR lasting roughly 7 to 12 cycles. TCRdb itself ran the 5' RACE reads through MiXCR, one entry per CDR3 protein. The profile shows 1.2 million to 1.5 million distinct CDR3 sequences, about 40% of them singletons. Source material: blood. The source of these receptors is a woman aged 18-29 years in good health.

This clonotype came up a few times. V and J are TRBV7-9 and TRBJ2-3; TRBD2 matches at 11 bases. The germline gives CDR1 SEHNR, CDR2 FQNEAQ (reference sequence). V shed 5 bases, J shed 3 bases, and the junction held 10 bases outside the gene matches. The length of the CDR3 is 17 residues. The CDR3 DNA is TGTGCCAGCAGCCCTACTAGCGGGAGTCGGTCGACAGATACGCAGTATTTT. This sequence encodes CASSPTSGSRSTDTQYF.

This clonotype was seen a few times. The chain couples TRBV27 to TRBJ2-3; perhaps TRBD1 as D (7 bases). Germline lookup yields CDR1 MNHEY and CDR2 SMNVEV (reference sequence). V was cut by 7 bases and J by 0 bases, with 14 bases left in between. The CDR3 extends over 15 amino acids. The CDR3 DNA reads TGTGCCAGCACTTTGCGGGACAGCAGCACAGATACGCAGTATTTT. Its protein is CASTLRDSSTDTQYF.

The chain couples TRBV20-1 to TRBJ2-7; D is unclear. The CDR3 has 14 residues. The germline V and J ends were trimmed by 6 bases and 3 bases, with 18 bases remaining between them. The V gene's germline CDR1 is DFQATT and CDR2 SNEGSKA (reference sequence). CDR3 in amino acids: CSAGPGFGVYEQYF. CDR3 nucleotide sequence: TGCAGTGCGGGCCCCGGGTTTGGCGTCTACGAGCAGTACTTC.

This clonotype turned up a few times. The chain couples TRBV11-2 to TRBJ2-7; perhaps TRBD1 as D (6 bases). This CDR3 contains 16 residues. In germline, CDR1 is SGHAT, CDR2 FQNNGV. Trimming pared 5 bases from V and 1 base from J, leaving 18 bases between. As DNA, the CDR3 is TGTGCCAGCAGCCTTAATCGCGACAGGTCTTCCTACGAGCAGTACTTC. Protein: CASSLNRDRSSYEQYF.

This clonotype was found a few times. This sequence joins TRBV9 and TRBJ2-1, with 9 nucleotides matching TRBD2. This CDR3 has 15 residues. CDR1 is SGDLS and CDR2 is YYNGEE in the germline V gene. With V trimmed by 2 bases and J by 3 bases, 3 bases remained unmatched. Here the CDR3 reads CASSVSGGIYNEQFF. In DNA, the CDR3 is TGTGCCAGCAGCGTCAGCGGGGGGATCTACAATGAGCAGTTCTTC. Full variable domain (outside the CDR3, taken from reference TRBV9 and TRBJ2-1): DSGVTQTPKHLITATGQRVTLRCSPRSGDLSVYWYQQSLDQGLQFLIQYYNGEERAKGNILERFSAQQFPDLHSELNLSSLELGDSALYFCASSVSGGIYNEQFFGPGTRLTVL.

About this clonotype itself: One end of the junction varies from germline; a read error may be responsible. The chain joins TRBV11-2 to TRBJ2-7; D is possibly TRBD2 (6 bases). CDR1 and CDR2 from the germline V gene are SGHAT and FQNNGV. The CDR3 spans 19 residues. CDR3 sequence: CAGSLESLATDGDPYEQYF. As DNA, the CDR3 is TGTGCCGGCAGCTTAGAGTCGCTAGCGACAGACGGAGACCCCTACGAGCAGTACTTC.

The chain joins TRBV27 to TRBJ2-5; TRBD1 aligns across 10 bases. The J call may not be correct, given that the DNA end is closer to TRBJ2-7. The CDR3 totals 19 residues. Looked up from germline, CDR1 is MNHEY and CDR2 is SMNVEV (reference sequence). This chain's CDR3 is CASSQKTGQGSSGGYEQYF. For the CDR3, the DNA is TGTGCCAGCAGCCAAAAGACGGGACAGGGGTCCTCGGGGGGGTACGAGCAGTACTTC.

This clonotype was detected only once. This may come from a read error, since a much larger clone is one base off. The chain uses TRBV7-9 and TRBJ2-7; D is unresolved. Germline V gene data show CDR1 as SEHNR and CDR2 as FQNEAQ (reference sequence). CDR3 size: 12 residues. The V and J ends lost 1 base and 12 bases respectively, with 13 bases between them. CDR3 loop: CASSLGPETLYF. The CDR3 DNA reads TGTGCCAGCAGCTTAGGACCGGAGACCCTGTACTTC.

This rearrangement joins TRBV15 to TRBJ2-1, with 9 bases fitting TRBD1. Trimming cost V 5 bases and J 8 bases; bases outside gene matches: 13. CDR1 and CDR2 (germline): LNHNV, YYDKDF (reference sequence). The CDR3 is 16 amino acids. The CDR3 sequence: CATSGYGDRAIDEQFF. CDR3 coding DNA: TGTGCCACCAGCGGCTACGGGGACAGGGCGATAGATGAGCAGTTCTTC.